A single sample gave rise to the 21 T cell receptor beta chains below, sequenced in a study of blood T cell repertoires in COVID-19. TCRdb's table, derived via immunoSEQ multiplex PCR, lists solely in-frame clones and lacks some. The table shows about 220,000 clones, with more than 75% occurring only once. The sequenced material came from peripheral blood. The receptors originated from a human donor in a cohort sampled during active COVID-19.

In DNA form, the CDR3 reads TGTGCCAGCAGTTTATTGGACAGGGGGCGCGAAGGCTACACCTTC. This translates into CASSLLDRGREGYTF. The rearrangement joins TRBV28 to TRBJ1-2, with TRBD1 matching 11 bases. V was clipped by 1 base and J by 8 bases; unmatched bases: 6. The CDR3 is made up of 15 amino acids. CDR1 MDHEN and CDR2 SYDVKM come from the germline V gene.

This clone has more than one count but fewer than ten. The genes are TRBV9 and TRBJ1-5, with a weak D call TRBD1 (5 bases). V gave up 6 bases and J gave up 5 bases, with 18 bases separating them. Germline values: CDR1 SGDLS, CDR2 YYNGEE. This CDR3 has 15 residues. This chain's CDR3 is CASTRAGPVYQPQHF. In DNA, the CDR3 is TGTGCCAGCACTCGAGCAGGGCCGGTTTATCAGCCCCAGCATTTT.

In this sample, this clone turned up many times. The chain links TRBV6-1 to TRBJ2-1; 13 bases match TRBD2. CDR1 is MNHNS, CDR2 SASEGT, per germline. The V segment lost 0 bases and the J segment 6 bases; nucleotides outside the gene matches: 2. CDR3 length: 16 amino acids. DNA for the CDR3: TGTGCCAGCAGTGAAGCCACTAGCGGGGGGGCCAATGAGCAGTTCTTC. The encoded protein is CASSEATSGGANEQFF.

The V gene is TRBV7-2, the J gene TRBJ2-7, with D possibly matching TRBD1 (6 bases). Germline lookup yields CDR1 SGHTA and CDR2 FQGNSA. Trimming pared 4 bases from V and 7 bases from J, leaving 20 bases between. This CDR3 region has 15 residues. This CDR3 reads CASSYRQETRREQYF. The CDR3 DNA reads TGTGCCAGCAGCTACCGACAGGAAACTCGGCGGGAGCAGTACTTC.

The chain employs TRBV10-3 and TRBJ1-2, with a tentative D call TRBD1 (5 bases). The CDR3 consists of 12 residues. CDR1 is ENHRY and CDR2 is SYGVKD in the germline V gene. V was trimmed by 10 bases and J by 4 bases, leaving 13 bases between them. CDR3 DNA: TGTGCCAATTCGGACGGGGGCTATGGCTACACCTTC. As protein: CANSDGGYGYTF.

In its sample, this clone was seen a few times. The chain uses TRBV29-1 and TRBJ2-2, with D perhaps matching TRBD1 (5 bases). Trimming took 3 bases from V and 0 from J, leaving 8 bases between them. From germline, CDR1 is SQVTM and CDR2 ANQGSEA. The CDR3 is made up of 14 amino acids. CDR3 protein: CSVDRETNTGELFF. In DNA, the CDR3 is TGCAGCGTTGACAGGGAAACGAACACCGGGGAGCTGTTTTTT.

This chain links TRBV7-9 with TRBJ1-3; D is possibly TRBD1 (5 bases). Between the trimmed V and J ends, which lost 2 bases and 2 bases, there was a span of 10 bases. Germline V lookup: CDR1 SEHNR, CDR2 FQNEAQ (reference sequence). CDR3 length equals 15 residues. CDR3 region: CASSLLAGAGNTIYF. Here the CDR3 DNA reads TGTGCCAGCAGCTTATTGGCGGGGGCTGGAAACACCATATATTTT.

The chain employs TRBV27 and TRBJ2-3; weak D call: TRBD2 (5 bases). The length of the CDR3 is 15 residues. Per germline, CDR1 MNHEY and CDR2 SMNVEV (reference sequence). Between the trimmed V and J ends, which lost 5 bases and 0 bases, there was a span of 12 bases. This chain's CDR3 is CASSSWGESTDTQYF. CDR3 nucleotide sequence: TGTGCCAGCAGTAGCTGGGGAGAAAGCACAGATACGCAGTATTTT.

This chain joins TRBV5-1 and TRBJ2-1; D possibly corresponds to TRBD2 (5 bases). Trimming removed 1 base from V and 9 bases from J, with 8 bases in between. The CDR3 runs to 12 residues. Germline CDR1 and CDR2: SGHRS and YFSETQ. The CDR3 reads CASSLNAGEQFF. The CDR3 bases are TGCGCCAGCAGCTTGAACGCGGGTGAGCAGTTCTTC.

The CDR3 loop is CASNLDRVNTGELFF. The CDR3 bases are TGTGCCAGCAACCTGGACAGGGTTAACACCGGGGAGCTGTTTTTT. The V call is TRBV6-5, the J call TRBJ2-2; 8 nucleotides align to TRBD1. Germline V lookup: CDR1 MNHEY, CDR2 SVGAGI. The CDR3 contains 15 residues. The junction had 6 bases not matched to a gene; V was cut back by 7 bases and J by 2 bases.

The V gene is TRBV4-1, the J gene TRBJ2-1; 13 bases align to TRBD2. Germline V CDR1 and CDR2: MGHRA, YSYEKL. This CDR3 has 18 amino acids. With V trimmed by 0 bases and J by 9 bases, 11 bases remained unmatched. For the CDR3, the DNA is TGCGCCAGCAGCCAAGAATTCACCGGGACTAGCGGGATTCTTGAGCAGTTCTTC. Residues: CASSQEFTGTSGILEQFF.

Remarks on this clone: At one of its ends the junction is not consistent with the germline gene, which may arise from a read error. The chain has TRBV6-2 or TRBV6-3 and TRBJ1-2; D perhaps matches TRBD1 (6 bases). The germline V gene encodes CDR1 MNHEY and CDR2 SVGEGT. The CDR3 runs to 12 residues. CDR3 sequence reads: CASSYYRVGYTF. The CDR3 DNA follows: TGTGCCAGCAGCTACTACAGGGTCGGCTACACCTTC.

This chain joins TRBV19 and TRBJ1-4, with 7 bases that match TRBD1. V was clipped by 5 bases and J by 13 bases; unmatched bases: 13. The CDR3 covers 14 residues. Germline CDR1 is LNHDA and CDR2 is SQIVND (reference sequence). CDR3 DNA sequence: TGTGCCAGTAGTCCGACAGGGAGTCGGGGAAGACTGTTTTTT. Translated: CASSPTGSRGRLFF.

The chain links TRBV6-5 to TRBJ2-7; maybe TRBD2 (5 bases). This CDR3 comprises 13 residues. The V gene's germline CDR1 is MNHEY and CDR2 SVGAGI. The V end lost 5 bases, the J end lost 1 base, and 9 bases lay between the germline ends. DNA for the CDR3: TGTGCCAGCAGTAAACTAGATTCCTACGAGCAGTACTTC. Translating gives CASSKLDSYEQYF.

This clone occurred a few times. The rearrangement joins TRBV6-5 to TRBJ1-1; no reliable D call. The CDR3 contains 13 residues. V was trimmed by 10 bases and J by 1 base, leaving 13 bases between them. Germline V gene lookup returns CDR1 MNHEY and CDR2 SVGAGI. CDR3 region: CATRKEGNTEAFF. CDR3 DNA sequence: TGTGCCACCCGAAAGGAGGGGAACACTGAAGCTTTCTTT.

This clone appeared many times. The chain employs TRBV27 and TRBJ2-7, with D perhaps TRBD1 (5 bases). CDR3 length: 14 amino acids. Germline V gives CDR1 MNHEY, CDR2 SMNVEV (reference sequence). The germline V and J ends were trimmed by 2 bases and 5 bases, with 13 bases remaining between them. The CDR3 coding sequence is TGTGCCAGCAGTTTAAGGGCCCAGGGAAACGAGCAGTACTTC. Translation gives CASSLRAQGNEQYF.

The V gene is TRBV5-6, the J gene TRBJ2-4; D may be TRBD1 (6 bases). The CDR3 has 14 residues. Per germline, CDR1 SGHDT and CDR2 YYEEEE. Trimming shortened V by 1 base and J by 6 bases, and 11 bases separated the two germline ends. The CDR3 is CASSLIGQLNIQYF. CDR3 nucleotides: TGTGCCAGCAGCTTGATCGGACAGCTAAACATTCAGTACTTC. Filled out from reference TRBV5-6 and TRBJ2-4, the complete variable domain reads DAGVTQSPTHLIKTRGQQVTLRCSPKSGHDTVSWYQQALGQGPQFIFQYYEEEERQRGNFPDRFSGHQFPNYSSELNVNALLLGDSALYLCASSLIGQLNIQYFGAGTRLSVL.

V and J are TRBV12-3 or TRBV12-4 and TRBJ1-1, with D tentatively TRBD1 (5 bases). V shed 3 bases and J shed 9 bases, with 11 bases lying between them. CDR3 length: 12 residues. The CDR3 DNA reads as TGTGCCAGCAGTTTTCCAGGGTCGCAAGCTTTCTTT. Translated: CASSFPGSQAFF.

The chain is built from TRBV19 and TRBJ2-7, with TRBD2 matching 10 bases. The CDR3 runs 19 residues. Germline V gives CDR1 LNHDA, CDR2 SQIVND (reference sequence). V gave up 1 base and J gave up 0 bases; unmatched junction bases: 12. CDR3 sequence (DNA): TGTGCCAGTAGTATAGCCCCCCCCTTCAGCGGGAGGGTCTCCTACGAGCAGTACTTC. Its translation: CASSIAPPFSGRVSYEQYF.

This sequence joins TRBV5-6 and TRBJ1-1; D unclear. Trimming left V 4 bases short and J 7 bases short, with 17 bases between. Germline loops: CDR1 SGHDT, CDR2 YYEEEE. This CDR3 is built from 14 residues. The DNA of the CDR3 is TGTGCCAGCAGCCGAGACCGGGTAACTTTTGAAGCTTTCTTT. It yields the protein CASSRDRVTFEAFF.

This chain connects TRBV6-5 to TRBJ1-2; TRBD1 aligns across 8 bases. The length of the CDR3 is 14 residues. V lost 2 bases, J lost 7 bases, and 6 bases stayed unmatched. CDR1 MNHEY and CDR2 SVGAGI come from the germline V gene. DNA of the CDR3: TGTGCCAGCAGTTACGGACAGGGAAGCTCTGGCTACACCTTC. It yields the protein CASSYGQGSSGYTF.